This T cell receptor (beta chain) was sequenced during a study of CD8 T cells in Susac syndrome. The CDR3 runs 14 residues. CDR1 and CDR2 from the germline V gene are LGHDT and YNNKEL (reference sequence). With V trimmed by 6 bases and J by 7 bases, 9 bases remained unmatched. In regard to this clonotype: What it binds is unknown.

Age- and sex-matched healthy donors served as the control group. TEMRA cells were FACS-enriched, and CD8+ and CD4+ T cells were isolated negatively. Random-hexamer reverse transcription was applied to about 0.5 to 1 ug RNA. An immunoSEQ multiplex PCR generated amplified TCR beta CDR3 products spanning 54 Vbeta and 13 Jbeta. TCRdb itself ran the immunoSEQ multiplex PCR reads through MiXCR, one entry per CDR3 protein. In the table there are some 190,000 distinct CDR3 sequences, 85% to 95% of which are singletons. Broader study findings: By the study's own acknowledgment, its TCR sequencing and HLA analysis included relatively few individuals.

The V call is TRBV3-1, the J call TRBJ1-2, with 9 bases identical to TRBD1. Sequenced material: CD4+ T cells from PBMCs. The sequence derives from a human donor in good health. DNA of the CDR3: TGTGCCAGCAGTCCTTCTACAGGGGGCCGTGGCTACACCTTC. Translated: CASSPSTGGRGYTF.